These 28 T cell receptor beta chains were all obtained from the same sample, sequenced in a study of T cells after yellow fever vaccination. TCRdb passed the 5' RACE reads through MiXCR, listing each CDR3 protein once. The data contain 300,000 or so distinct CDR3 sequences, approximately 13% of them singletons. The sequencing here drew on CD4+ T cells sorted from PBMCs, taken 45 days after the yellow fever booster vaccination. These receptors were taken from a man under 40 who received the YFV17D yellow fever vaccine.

Here the CDR3 reads CSVEDSGGNTEAFF. Here the CDR3 DNA reads TGCAGCGTTGAAGATTCGGGGGGGAACACTGAAGCTTTCTTT. The rearrangement links TRBV29-1 to TRBJ1-1; TRBD1 might be the D (5 bases). CDR1 SQVTM and CDR2 ANQGSEA come from the germline V gene. The ends were cut back, 0 bases at V and 1 base at J, with 9 bases in the middle. CDR3 length: 14 amino acids.

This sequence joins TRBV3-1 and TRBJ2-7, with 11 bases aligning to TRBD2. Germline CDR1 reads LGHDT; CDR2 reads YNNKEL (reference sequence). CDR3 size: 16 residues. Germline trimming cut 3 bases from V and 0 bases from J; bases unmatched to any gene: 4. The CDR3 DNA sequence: TGTGCCAGCAGCCAGACTAGCGGGACGCGCTCCTACGAGCAGTACTTC. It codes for CASSQTSGTRSYEQYF.

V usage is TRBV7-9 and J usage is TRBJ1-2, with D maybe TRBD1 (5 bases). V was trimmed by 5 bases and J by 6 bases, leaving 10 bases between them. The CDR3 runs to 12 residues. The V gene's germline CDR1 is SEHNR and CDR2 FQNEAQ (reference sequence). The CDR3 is CASSQGLNGYTF. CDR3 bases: TGTGCCAGCAGCCAGGGACTAAATGGCTACACCTTC.

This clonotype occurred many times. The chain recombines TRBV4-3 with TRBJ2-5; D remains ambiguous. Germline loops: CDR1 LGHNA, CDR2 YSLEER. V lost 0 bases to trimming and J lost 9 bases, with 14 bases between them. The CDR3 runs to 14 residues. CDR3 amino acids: CASSQDRDSRPQYF. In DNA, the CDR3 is TGCGCCAGCAGCCAAGATCGCGACTCCCGGCCCCAGTACTTC.

CDR3 amino acids: CASSSKGTGVSRYYNEQFF. The CDR3 DNA reads as TGCGCCAGCAGCAGCAAAGGGACAGGGGTAAGCAGATATTACAATGAGCAGTTCTTC. The chain combines TRBV5-1 with TRBJ2-1, with TRBD1 identical over 10 bases. The CDR3 is 19 amino acids. J was trimmed by 4 bases and V by 4 bases; bases with no gene match: 17. Looked up from germline, CDR1 is SGHRS and CDR2 is YFSETQ.

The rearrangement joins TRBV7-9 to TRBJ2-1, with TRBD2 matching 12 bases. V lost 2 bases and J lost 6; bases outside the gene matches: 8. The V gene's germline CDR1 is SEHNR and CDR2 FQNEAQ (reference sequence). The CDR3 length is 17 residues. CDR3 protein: CASSLRPLAGGPNEQFF. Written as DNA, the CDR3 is TGTGCCAGCAGCTTACGCCCCCTAGCGGGAGGGCCCAATGAGCAGTTCTTC.

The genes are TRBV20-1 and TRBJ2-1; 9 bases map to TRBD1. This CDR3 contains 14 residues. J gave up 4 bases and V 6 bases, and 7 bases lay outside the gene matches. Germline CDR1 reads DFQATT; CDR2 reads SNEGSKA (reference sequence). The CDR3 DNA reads TGCAGTGCCACAGGGGGCGCGGGATACAATGAGCAGTTCTTC. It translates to CSATGGAGYNEQFF.

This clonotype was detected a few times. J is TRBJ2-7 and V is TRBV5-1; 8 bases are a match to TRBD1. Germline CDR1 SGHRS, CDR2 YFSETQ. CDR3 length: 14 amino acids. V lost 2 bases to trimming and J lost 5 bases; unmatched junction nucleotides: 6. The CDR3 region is CASSFDRGSDEQYF. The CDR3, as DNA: TGCGCCAGCAGCTTCGACAGGGGATCGGACGAGCAGTACTTC.

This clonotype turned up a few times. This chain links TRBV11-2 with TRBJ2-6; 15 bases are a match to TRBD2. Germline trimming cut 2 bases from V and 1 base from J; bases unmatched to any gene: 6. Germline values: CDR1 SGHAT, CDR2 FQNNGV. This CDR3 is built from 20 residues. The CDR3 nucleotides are TGTGCCAGCAGCTTACGAGGACTAGCGGGAGGGAGGTCTGGGGCCAACGTCCTGACTTTC. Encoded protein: CASSLRGLAGGRSGANVLTF.

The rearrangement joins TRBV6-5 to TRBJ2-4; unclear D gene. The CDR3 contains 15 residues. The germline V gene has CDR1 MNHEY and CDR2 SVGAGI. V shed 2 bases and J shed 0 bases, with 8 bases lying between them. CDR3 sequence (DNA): TGTGCCAGCAGTTACAAATCCGGAGCCAAAAACATTCAGTACTTC. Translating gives CASSYKSGAKNIQYF.

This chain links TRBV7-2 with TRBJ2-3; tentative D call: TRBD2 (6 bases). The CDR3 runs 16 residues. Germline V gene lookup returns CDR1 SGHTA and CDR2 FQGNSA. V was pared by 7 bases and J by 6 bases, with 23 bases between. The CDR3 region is CASTLLPGLGVDTQYF. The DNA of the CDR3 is TGTGCCAGCACCCTCCTCCCGGGACTGGGAGTGGATACGCAGTATTTT.

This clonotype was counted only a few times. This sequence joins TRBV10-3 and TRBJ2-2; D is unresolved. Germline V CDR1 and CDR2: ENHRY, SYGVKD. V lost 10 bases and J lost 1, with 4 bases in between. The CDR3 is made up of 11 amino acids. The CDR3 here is CATGNTGELFF. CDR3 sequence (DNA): TGTGCCACCGGGAACACCGGGGAGCTGTTTTTT.

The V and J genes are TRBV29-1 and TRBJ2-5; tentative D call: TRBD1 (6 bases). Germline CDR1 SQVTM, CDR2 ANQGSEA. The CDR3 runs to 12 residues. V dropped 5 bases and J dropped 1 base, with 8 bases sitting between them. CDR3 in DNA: TGCAGCGTTCGACAGGCCCAAGAGACCCAGTACTTC. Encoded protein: CSVRQAQETQYF.

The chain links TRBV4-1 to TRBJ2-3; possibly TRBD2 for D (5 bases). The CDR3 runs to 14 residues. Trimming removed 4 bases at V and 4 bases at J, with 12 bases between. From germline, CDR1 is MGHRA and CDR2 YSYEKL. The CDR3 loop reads CASSPSTSADTQYF. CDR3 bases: TGCGCCAGCAGCCCTTCAACTAGTGCAGATACGCAGTATTTT.

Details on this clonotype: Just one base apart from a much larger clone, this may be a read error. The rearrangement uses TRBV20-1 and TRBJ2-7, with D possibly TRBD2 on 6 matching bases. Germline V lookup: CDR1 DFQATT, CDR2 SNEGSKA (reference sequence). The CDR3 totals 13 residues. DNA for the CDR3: TGCAGCCCAACGGCGGGATCGGGGGACGAGCAGTACTTC. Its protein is CSPTAGSGDEQYF.

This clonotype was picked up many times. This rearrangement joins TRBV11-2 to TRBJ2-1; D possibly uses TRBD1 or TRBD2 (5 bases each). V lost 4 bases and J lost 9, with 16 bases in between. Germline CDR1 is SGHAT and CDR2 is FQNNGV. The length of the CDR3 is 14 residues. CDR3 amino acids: CASSYRDHLGEQFF. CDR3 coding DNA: TGTGCCAGCAGCTACCGGGACCATCTTGGTGAGCAGTTCTTC.

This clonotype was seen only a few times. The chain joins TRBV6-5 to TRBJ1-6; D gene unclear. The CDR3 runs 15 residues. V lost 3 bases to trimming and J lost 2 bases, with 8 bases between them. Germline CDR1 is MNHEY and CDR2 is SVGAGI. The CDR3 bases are TGTGCCAGCAGTTATCGAGGAGCCTATAATTCACCCCTCCACTTT. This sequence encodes CASSYRGAYNSPLHF.

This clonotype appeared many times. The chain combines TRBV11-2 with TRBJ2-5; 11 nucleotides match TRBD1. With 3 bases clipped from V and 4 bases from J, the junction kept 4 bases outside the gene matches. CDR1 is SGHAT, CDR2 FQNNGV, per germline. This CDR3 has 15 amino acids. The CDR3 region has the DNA TGTGCCAGCAGCTTCACGGGACAGGGGGGAGAGACCCAGTACTTC. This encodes CASSFTGQGGETQYF.

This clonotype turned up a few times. This chain's CDR3 is CSAARSGGTNEQFF. CDR3 nucleotides: TGCAGTGCTGCCCGCTCCGGCGGGACGAATGAGCAGTTCTTC. The chain has TRBV20-1 and TRBJ2-1; the D gene is possibly TRBD2 (6 bases). CDR3 length: 14 amino acids. Germline V gives CDR1 DFQATT, CDR2 SNEGSKA (reference sequence). Trimming took off 5 bases at V and 7 bases at J, with 18 bases between the two ends.

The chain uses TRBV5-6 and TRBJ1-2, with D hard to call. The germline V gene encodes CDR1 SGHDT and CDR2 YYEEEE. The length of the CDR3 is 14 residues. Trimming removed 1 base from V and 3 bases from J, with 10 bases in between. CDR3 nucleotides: TGTGCCAGCAGCTTGTCCCAGGCTCACTATGGCTACACCTTC. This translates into CASSLSQAHYGYTF.

CDR3 residues: CASRPAGAREEQYF. In DNA form, the CDR3 reads TGTGCCAGCAGACCAGCGGGAGCCCGGGAGGAGCAGTACTTC. V usage is TRBV6-2 or TRBV6-3 and J usage is TRBJ2-7; 8 bases line up with TRBD2. This CDR3 is 14 amino acids long. Germline values: CDR1 MNHEY, CDR2 SVGEGT. Germline trimming cut 6 bases from V and 7 bases from J; bases unmatched to any gene: 11.

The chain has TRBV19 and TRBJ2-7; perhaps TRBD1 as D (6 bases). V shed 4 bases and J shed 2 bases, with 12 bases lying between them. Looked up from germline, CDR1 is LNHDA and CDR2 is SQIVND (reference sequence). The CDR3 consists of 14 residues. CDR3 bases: TGTGCCAGTAGTACAGGACAGCCTACCTACGAGCAGTACTTC. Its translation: CASSTGQPTYEQYF.

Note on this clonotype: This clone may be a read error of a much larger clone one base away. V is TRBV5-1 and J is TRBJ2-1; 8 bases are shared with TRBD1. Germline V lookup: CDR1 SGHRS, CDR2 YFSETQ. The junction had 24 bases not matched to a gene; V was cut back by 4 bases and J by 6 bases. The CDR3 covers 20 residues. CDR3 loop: CASSTGQDVIWSYKGNEQFF. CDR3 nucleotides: TGCGCCAGCAGCACGGGACAGGACGTTATCTGGTCGTACAAGGGCAATGAGCAGTTCTTC. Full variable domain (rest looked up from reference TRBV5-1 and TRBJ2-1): KAGVTQTPRYLIKTRGQQVTLSCSPISGHRSVSWYQQTPGQGLQFLFEYFSETQRNKGNFPGRFSGRQFSNSRSEMNVSTLELGDSALYLCASSTGQDVIWSYKGNEQFFGPGTRLTVL.

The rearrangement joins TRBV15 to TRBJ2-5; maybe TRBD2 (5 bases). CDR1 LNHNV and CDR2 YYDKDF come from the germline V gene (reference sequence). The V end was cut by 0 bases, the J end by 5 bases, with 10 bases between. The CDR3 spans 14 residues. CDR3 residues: CATSRDTGFETQYF. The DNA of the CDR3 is TGTGCCACCAGCAGAGATACGGGGTTTGAGACCCAGTACTTC.

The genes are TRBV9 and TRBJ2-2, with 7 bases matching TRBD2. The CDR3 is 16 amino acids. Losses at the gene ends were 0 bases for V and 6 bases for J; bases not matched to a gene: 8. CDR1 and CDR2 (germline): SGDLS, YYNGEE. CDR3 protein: CASSVDRASGPGELFF. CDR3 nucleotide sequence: TGTGCCAGCAGCGTAGATCGAGCTAGCGGACCCGGGGAGCTGTTTTTT.

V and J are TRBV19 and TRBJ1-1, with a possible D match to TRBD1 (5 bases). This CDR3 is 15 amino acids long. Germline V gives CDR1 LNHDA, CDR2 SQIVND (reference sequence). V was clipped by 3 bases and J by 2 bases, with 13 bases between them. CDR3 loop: CASSIGGTPNTEAFF. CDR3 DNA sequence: TGTGCCAGTAGTATCGGTGGGACGCCCAACACTGAAGCTTTCTTT.

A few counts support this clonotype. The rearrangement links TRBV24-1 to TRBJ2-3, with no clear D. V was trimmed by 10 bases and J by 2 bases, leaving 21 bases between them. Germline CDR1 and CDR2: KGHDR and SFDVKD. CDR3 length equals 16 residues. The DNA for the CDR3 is TGTGCCACGAGGTCGTGCGACATCGATTACACAGATACGCAGTATTTT. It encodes CATRSCDIDYTDTQYF.

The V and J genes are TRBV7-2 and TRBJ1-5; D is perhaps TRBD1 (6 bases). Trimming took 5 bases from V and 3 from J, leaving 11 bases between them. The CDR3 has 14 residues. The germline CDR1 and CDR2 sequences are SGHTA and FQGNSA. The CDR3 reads CASSQGPDNQPQHF. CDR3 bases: TGTGCCAGCAGCCAGGGGCCAGACAATCAGCCCCAGCATTTT.